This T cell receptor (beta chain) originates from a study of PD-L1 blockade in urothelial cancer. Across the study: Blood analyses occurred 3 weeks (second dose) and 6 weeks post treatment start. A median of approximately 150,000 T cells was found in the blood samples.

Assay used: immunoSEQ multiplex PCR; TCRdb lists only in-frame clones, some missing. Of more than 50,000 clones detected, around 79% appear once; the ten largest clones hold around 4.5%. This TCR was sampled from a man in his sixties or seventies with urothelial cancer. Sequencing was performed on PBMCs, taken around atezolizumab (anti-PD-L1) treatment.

The DNA for the CDR3 is TGTGCCAGCAGTGAATTTAGCGGGAACACCGGGGAGCTGTTTTTT. It translates to CASSEFSGNTGELFF. The chain joins TRBV2 to TRBJ2-2; maybe TRBD2 (6 bases). The germline gives CDR1 SNHLY, CDR2 FYNNEI. This CDR3 is built from 15 residues. V shed 2 bases and J shed 1 base, with 8 bases lying between them. Complete variable domain (other parts from reference TRBV2 and TRBJ2-2): EPEVTQTPSHQVTQMGQEVILRCVPISNHLYFYWYRQILGQKVEFLVSFYNNEISEKSEIFDDQFSVERPDGSNFTLKIRSTKLEDSAMYFCASSEFSGNTGELFFGEGSRLTVL.